This T cell receptor beta chain was captured by sequencing in a study of blood T cell repertoires in COVID-19 (dated by TCRdb to the early 2020s). Background for the entire study: Samples covering the acute and convalescent phases of COVID-19 were provided by collaborators in the United States, Italy and Spain. Subjects who had been exposed to COVID-19, were actively infected with it, or had recovered from it provided the deeply sampled blood TCRbeta repertoires that made up the dataset. The material from the prospective study consisted of cDNA or gDNA derived from T cells, B-cell-depleted T cells, or PBMCs. The samples were drawn from the first 160 participants of the ongoing ImmuneRACE study and from roughly 1,300 subjects provided by 6 global collaborators. HLA class I and class II types, where available, came from metadata supplied by the sample provider rather than from assay-based typing. The repertoires were released in a freely available public database meant as a resource for research on the immune response to SARS-CoV-2. Nearly every sample came with metadata listing a de-identified subject ID, COVID-19 status, age in years and sex. Beyond this particular receptor, the publication reports: The quantity of clinical and demographic metadata differed by source and by participant and was supplied without curation.

In the prospective study, participants were about 18 to 100 years old, resided in about 25 geographic areas of the United States, and were enrolled through a virtual design. In the prospective study, participants were assigned to cohorts based on the clinical history participants reported in a screening survey and a study questionnaire. Recovered participants in ImmuneRACE Cohort 3 were defined as having two consecutive negative NP/OP PCR tests, clearance from a healthcare professional, or resolution of symptoms. In the prospective study, whole blood, serum and a nasopharyngeal or oropharyngeal swab were collected from each participant by mobile phlebotomists. Prospective study participants could optionally give additional blood draws and questionnaires over an approximately 2-month period. Before DNA extraction, blood samples from the prospective study were shipped at room temperature or frozen.

The immunoSEQ Assay, a bias-controlled multiplex PCR, was used to amplify TCRbeta CDR3 regions from genomic DNA. The original methods were these. The number of nucleated cells in each sample was estimated from the amplification of reference gene primers within the assay. Sequence reads were collapsed and filtered to measure the absolute abundance of every unique TCRbeta CDR3 rearrangement. For each sample, productive Simpson clonality was calculated by taking the square root of Simpson's diversity index across productive rearrangements. What TCRdb holds here is the immuneACCESS table cut down to in-frame rearrangements. Part of the clones is not present; checked against another copy, under half of the missing clones reflect an unresolved V gene, and the others are unexplained. V, J and clone size reflect that table, while D and trimming were determined from the DNA. This sample holds fewer than 200,000 clones; roughly 85% were observed only once. The ten largest clonotypes hold less than 20% of the sample.

Sequences SGHRS (CDR1) and YFSETQ (CDR2) are obtained from the germline V gene. The CDR3 sequence holds 15 residues, the cysteine and phenylalanine included. Only CDR3 DNA is held: 45 bases, read in frame from base 1. V is trimmed back by 5 bases and J by 11 bases, and the junction contains 15 bases that no gene match accounts for. Remarks on this clone: Its antigen remains undetermined. Base qualities are missing; no much larger clone stands one base away.

What was sequenced was PBMCs or T cells enriched from blood (not recorded which). The clonotype comes from a man aged 60 to 69 who had recovered from COVID-19. Here the chain combines TRBV5-1 and TRBJ2-7; 11 bases in the middle match TRBD2. The nucleotide sequence reads as follows: TGCGCCAGCAGACACGGGGGGACTAGCGGCTACGGGGAGTACTTC. This translates into CASRHGGTSGYGEYF.